This entry lists 20 T cell receptor beta chains sequenced from one sample in a study of T cells in Graves' hyperthyroidism and ophthalmopathy. TCR beta CDR3 sequences were amplified from RNA transcripts. The study used the HTBI primer set for a first-round RT-PCR of the TCR CDR3. Each CDR3 protein is one row after TCRdb ran MiXCR on the multiplex PCR reads. This table has around 700,000 distinct CDR3 sequences, under 20% appearing once. Sequenced input: blood. The receptors here all came from a woman aged 45 to 65 with Graves' hyperthyroidism that later progressed to Graves' ophthalmopathy.

At least ten counts were recorded for this clonotype. The genes are TRBV2 and TRBJ2-1, with 15 bases that match TRBD2. The CDR3 extends over 15 amino acids. The germline CDR1 and CDR2 sequences are SNHLY and FYNNEI. J gave up 7 bases and V 9 bases, and 7 bases lay outside the gene matches. The CDR3 DNA sequence: TGTGCCAGTGGACTAGCGGGGGGGCGATGGAATGAGCAGTTCTTC. This gives the protein CASGLAGGRWNEQFF.

In this sample, this clonotype turned up many times. J is TRBJ2-7 and V is TRBV20-1; D unresolved. Germline V lookup: CDR1 DFQATT, CDR2 SNEGSKA (reference sequence). V gave up 3 bases and J gave up 0 bases, with 15 bases separating them. This CDR3 comprises 15 residues. The CDR3 loop is CSARVGSSPSYEQYF. The CDR3 DNA follows: TGCAGTGCTAGGGTCGGTTCATCCCCCTCCTACGAGCAGTACTTC.

This clonotype occurred many times. This chain links TRBV2 with TRBJ2-4; D possibly corresponds to TRBD1 (6 bases). The germline V gene has CDR1 SNHLY and CDR2 FYNNEI. V was trimmed by 3 bases and J by 7 bases, leaving 10 bases between them. The CDR3 loop spans 13 amino acids. CDR3 nucleotide sequence: TGTGCCAGCAGTGAGTGGCAGGGGAACATTCAGTACTTC. Translation gives CASSEWQGNIQYF. Full variable domain (outside the CDR3, taken from reference TRBV2 and TRBJ2-4): EPEVTQTPSHQVTQMGQEVILRCVPISNHLYFYWYRQILGQKVEFLVSFYNNEISEKSEIFDDQFSVERPDGSNFTLKIRSTKLEDSAMYFCASSEWQGNIQYFGAGTRLSVL.

The sample holds a few counts of this clonotype. The V and J genes are TRBV3-1 and TRBJ2-2; 10 bases are shared with TRBD2. This CDR3 has 17 residues. Germline loops: CDR1 LGHDT, CDR2 YNNKEL (reference sequence). The trim removed 1 base at V and 1 base at J, leaving 3 bases unmatched. In DNA form, the CDR3 reads TGTGCCAGCAGCCAAGCTAGCGGGGGAGTGAACACCGGGGAGCTGTTTTTT. The encoded protein is CASSQASGGVNTGELFF.

There are many counts of this clonotype. The rearrangement links TRBV27 to TRBJ1-6; D may be TRBD1 (6 bases). This CDR3 has 14 amino acids. Per germline, CDR1 MNHEY and CDR2 SMNVEV (reference sequence). With 8 bases removed from V and 10 bases from J, the gap between germline ends came to 18 bases. This CDR3 reads CASAYRALESPLHF. In DNA form, the CDR3 reads TGTGCCAGCGCGTACAGGGCTCTCGAGTCACCCCTCCACTTT.

This clonotype was found a few times. The chain joins TRBV7-2 to TRBJ1-2; perhaps TRBD1 as D (5 bases). The ends were cut back, 2 bases at V and 6 bases at J, with 10 bases in the middle. CDR3 length: 13 amino acids. Germline lookup yields CDR1 SGHTA and CDR2 FQGNSA. The CDR3 coding sequence is TGTGCCAGCAGCTTATATTTCAGGGATGGCTACACCTTC. Amino acid sequence: CASSLYFRDGYTF.

V and J are TRBV3-1 and TRBJ1-1; perhaps TRBD1 as D (5 bases). Germline loops: CDR1 LGHDT, CDR2 YNNKEL (reference sequence). This CDR3 comprises 13 residues. Trimming cost V 8 bases and J 2 bases, with 12 bases left between them. The CDR3 reads CASVPGPNTEAFF. The CDR3 nucleotides read TGTGCCAGCGTGCCGGGACCCAACACTGAAGCTTTCTTT.

The sample holds a few counts of this clonotype. V and J are TRBV6-1 and TRBJ2-5, with D maybe TRBD1 (5 bases). The CDR3 length is 13 residues. The ends were cut back, 6 bases at V and 12 bases at J, with 20 bases in the middle. In germline, CDR1 is MNHNS, CDR2 SASEGT. The DNA for the CDR3 is TGTGCCAGCAGCCAGATACCGACAGCTTTGAAGTACTTC. Translation: CASSQIPTALKYF.

This clonotype was detected ten times or more. The chain carries TRBV14 and TRBJ1-1; 8 nucleotides match TRBD1. V trimming: 0 bases; J trimming: 0 bases; junction bases outside the gene matches: 6. The CDR3 loop spans 17 amino acids. Germline V CDR1 and CDR2: SGHDN, FVKESK. Here the CDR3 DNA reads TGTGCCAGCAGCCAAGAGTTAGACAGGGGCCTGAACACTGAAGCTTTCTTT. Translated: CASSQELDRGLNTEAFF.

This clonotype was seen ten or more times. CDR3: CASSDGGGGASIQETQYF. CDR3 DNA: TGTGCCAGCAGTGATGGTGGCGGGGGGGCCTCTATCCAAGAGACCCAGTACTTC. The chain couples TRBV2 to TRBJ2-5, with 9 bases that match TRBD2. The CDR3 runs to 18 residues. V lost 3 bases, J lost 1 base, and 12 bases stayed unmatched. Per germline, CDR1 SNHLY and CDR2 FYNNEI.

Here the CDR3 reads CASSMGTGLLRTEAFF. The CDR3 DNA follows: TGTGCCAGCAGCATGGGGACAGGGCTTCTTCGCACTGAAGCTTTCTTT. This rearrangement joins TRBV14 to TRBJ1-1; 9 nucleotides match TRBD1. There are 16 residues in the CDR3. V was pared by 5 bases and J by 4 bases, with 11 bases of the junction left unmatched. In germline, CDR1 is SGHDN, CDR2 FVKESK.

This clonotype was observed many times. The genes are TRBV6-1 and TRBJ2-5; a possible D gene is TRBD2 (6 bases). This CDR3 contains 12 residues. The germline V and J ends were trimmed by 8 bases and 5 bases, with 12 bases remaining between them. CDR1 and CDR2 (germline): MNHNS, SASEGT. The CDR3 region is CASGGTRETQYF. The CDR3 DNA reads as TGTGCCAGCGGGGGGACCCGGGAGACCCAGTACTTC.

CDR3 residues: CATSRTKVSGNTIYF. In DNA form, the CDR3 reads TGTGCCACCAGCAGGACCAAGGTCTCTGGAAACACCATATATTTT. The gene calls are TRBV15 and TRBJ1-3; D not resolved. The germline V gene has CDR1 LNHNV and CDR2 YYDKDF (reference sequence). CDR3 length: 15 amino acids. Trimming removed 3 bases from V and 0 bases from J, with 9 bases in between.

V is TRBV7-9 and J is TRBJ2-7, with D possibly matching TRBD1 (6 bases). Germline V gene sequence: CDR1 SEHNR, CDR2 FQNEAQ (reference sequence). This CDR3 spans 15 amino acids. V was shortened by 4 bases and J by 4 bases, with 17 bases between the two germline ends. CDR3 coding DNA: TGTGCCAGCAGCTCCCTAACAAAAGGGACATACGAGCAGTACTTC. Amino acid sequence: CASSSLTKGTYEQYF.

This clonotype was observed a handful of times. The V call is TRBV18, the J call TRBJ2-7; D remains unclear. Trimming removed 3 bases from V and 0 bases from J, with 12 bases in between. CDR1 and CDR2 (germline): KGHSH, LQKENI. The CDR3 runs to 15 residues. CDR3 sequence reads: CASSPQHTSSYEQYF. The CDR3 DNA sequence: TGTGCCAGCTCACCGCAACATACCAGCTCCTACGAGCAGTACTTC.

V usage is TRBV27 and J usage is TRBJ1-5; 7 bases are a match to TRBD1. V lost 2 bases and J lost 2; bases outside the gene matches: 9. Germline CDR1 is MNHEY and CDR2 is SMNVEV (reference sequence). The length of the CDR3 is 17 residues. The CDR3 bases are TGTGCCAGCAGTTTAAGCGCCAGGGGGTTAGGCAATCAGCCCCAGCATTTT. Its protein is CASSLSARGLGNQPQHF.

This clonotype showed up many times. The V and J genes are TRBV7-8 and TRBJ2-2; 7 bases are a match to TRBD1. Germline CDR1 is SGHVS and CDR2 is FQNEAQ. The V segment lost 5 bases and the J segment 3 bases; nucleotides outside the gene matches: 6. This CDR3 spans 15 amino acids. The CDR3 coding sequence is TGTGCCAGCAGCCCGACAGGGTGGGACACCGGGGAGCTGTTTTTT. Translation: CASSPTGWDTGELFF. Using reference TRBV7-8 and TRBJ2-2 for the parts outside the CDR3, the full variable domain is GAGVSQSPRYKVAKRGQDVALRCDPISGHVSLFWYQQALGQGPEFLTYFQNEAQLDKSGLPSDRFFAERPEGSVSTLKIQRTQQEDSAVYLCASSPTGWDTGELFFGEGSRLTVL.

This clonotype was seen a handful of times. The chain joins TRBV27 to TRBJ1-5, with D maybe TRBD1 (6 bases). Trimming took off 6 bases at V and 7 bases at J, with 19 bases between the two ends. Per germline, CDR1 MNHEY and CDR2 SMNVEV (reference sequence). This CDR3 spans 15 amino acids. The CDR3 bases are TGTGCCAGCAGGGGGGCAGAGTCTCTGGAGCAGCCCCAGCATTTT. It specifies CASRGAESLEQPQHF.

The CDR3 DNA reads as TGCAGTGCTAGCGGGACAGTACCCTATAGCAATCAGCCCCAGCATTTT. Translating gives CSASGTVPYSNQPQHF. V and J are TRBV20-1 and TRBJ1-5, with 7 bases identical to TRBD1. The CDR3 consists of 16 residues. Germline values: CDR1 DFQATT, CDR2 SNEGSKA (reference sequence). J was trimmed by 0 bases and V by 3 bases; bases with no gene match: 8.

The V call is TRBV5-5, the J call TRBJ1-2, with TRBD1 matching 9 bases. Per germline, CDR1 SGHKS and CDR2 YYEKEE (reference sequence). CDR3 size: 16 residues. The J segment lost 4 bases and the V segment lost 4 bases, leaving 11 bases of the junction unmatched. CDR3 coding DNA: TGTGCCAGCAGCCTAGTCCGGGACAGGGCCCTCTATGGCTACACCTTC. Its protein is CASSLVRDRALYGYTF.